This T cell receptor beta chain was observed in a study of CD8+CD57+ T cells in acquired aplastic anemia. Study-level background: DNA from sorted CD4+ and CD8+ cells averaged roughly 3.4 ug.

Study-wide results and caveats: Patients and controls shared 25 to 35 CD8+ CDR3 sequences, which appeared highly expressed in patients and within their immunodominant clones.

The CDR3 length is 17 residues. Germline V lookup: CDR1 SGHAT, CDR2 FQNNGV. Trimming took 1 base from V and 5 from J; bases not matched to a gene: 6. TCR beta VDJ combinations and CDR3 sequences were profiled from genomic DNA. From the reads, TCRdb called clonotypes with MiXCR, one entry per CDR3 protein. The table lists around 190,000 distinct CDR3 sequences, 61% of them singletons. This clonotype was seen many times. Its antigen is unidentified. This receptor was obtained from a human donor in good health. Sequencing was done on a sample of sorted CD4+, CD8+, or CD8+CD57+ T cells (not recorded which) from PBMCs. This chain joins TRBV11-2 and TRBJ2-5, with TRBD2 identical over 14 bases. The CDR3 reads CASSLGLAGGPLETQYF. The CDR3 DNA follows: TGTGCCAGCAGCTTAGGACTAGCGGGAGGGCCCTTGGAGACCCAGTACTTC.